This TCR beta chain was captured in a study of OX40 agonist ivuxolimab in advanced cancers. Study background: Eligibility rules accepted prior anti-PD-1, anti-PD-L1 or anti-CTLA-4 therapy, and 40% had some. Three patients, one with hepatocellular carcinoma and two with cutaneous melanoma, responded partially.

Germline V gene lookup returns CDR1 SGHVS and CDR2 FNYEAQ. CDR3 length: 15 amino acids. The V end was cut by 0 bases, the J end by 0 bases, with 8 bases between. Details on this clone: Its antigen is undetermined.

Study results and limitations: On average, CD8+ T cells showed a greater number of expanded clones than CD4+.

Here immunoSEQ multiplex PCR was the method, and the copy in TCRdb shows in-frame clones only, minus some. Of about 66,000 clones listed, roughly 80% are singletons. Blood sampling took place at baseline, cycle 4 day 1, and cycle 7 day 1. The specimen comprised CD4+ or CD8+ T cells sorted from blood, sampled in a trial of the OX40 agonist ivuxolimab. The clonotype originates from an adult with an advanced solid tumor such as melanoma, head and neck, liver or kidney cancer. This rearrangement joins TRBV7-6 to TRBJ1-2; no clear D. The CDR3 region is CASSLAPGSNYGYTF. As DNA, the CDR3 is TGTGCCAGCAGCTTAGCTCCGGGTTCTAACTATGGCTACACCTTC.